The 30 T cell receptor beta chains in this list originate from one sample, sequenced in a study of blood T cell repertoires in COVID-19. Here immunoSEQ multiplex PCR was the method, and the copy in TCRdb shows in-frame clones only, minus some. The repertoire has about 120,000 clones, more than 80% of them found once; the top ten carry around 6%. Sequencing input: peripheral blood. These receptors originate from a woman aged 60-70 years with COVID-19, enrolled during active disease.

This chain links TRBV27 with TRBJ1-6; D might be TRBD1 (6 bases). In germline, CDR1 is MNHEY, CDR2 SMNVEV (reference sequence). This CDR3 has 14 residues. V lost 3 bases, J lost 7 bases, and 10 bases lay in between. CDR3 sequence reads: CASSFRQDNSPLHF. The CDR3 nucleotides read TGTGCCAGCAGTTTCCGACAGGACAATTCACCCCTCCACTTT.

This rearrangement joins TRBV5-6 to TRBJ1-2; maybe TRBD1 (6 bases). CDR1 SGHDT and CDR2 YYEEEE come from the germline V gene. The CDR3 has 15 residues. V was clipped by 1 base and J by 2 bases, with 12 bases between them. The CDR3 bases are TGTGCCAGCAGCTTGAACAGGGCTGTCAACTATGGCTACACCTTC. Its protein product is CASSLNRAVNYGYTF.

CDR3 protein: CASSITFRTDTQYF. The CDR3 region has the DNA TGTGCCAGCAGCATAACTTTCAGGACAGATACGCAGTATTTT. The V and J genes are TRBV5-5 and TRBJ2-3; D unresolved. The germline CDR1 and CDR2 sequences are SGHKS and YYEKEE (reference sequence). Trimming removed 4 bases at V and 3 bases at J, with 12 bases between. This CDR3 is 14 amino acids long.

This chain connects TRBV3-1 (or the pseudogene TRBV3-2) to TRBJ1-6; D remains ambiguous. The CDR3 has 17 amino acids. CDR1 and CDR2 from the germline V gene are LGHDT and YNNKEL (reference sequence). Deletions cut 0 bases from V and 5 bases from J, with 14 bases between. CDR3 loop: CASSQDPPGKDNSPLHF. CDR3 sequence (DNA): TGTGCCAGCAGCCAAGATCCGCCCGGGAAGGATAATTCACCCCTCCACTTT.

The sample holds one count of this clone. The J gene is TRBJ1-2, the V gene TRBV18; unclear D gene. Germline assignment: CDR1 KGHSH and CDR2 LQKENI. CDR3 length equals 15 residues. V was shortened by 2 bases and J by 1 base, with 11 bases between the two germline ends. The CDR3 DNA reads as TGTGCCAGCTCACCAGGTACAGACCTTAACTATGGCTACACCTTC. Its protein product is CASSPGTDLNYGYTF.

J is TRBJ1-2 and V is TRBV7-6; no clear D. This CDR3 is 15 amino acids long. Between the trimmed V and J ends, which lost 3 bases and 7 bases, there was a span of 18 bases. Per the germline V gene, CDR1 is SGHVS and CDR2 is FNYEAQ. The CDR3: CASSFSQEGIGGYTF. The CDR3 bases are TGTGCCAGCAGCTTTTCTCAGGAAGGTATAGGTGGCTACACCTTC.

In this sample, this clone turned up a few times. This chain joins TRBV25-1 and TRBJ2-2; D gene uncertain. Germline CDR1 reads MGHDK; CDR2 reads SYGVNS. V lost 5 bases to trimming and J lost 3 bases, with 10 bases between them. This CDR3 region has 14 residues. In nucleotides, the CDR3 is TGTGCCAGCAGTCTAGGTGTTGACACCGGGGAGCTGTTTTTT. Translation: CASSLGVDTGELFF. Full variable domain (missing parts from reference TRBV25-1 and TRBJ2-2): EADIYQTPRYLVIGTGKKITLECSQTMGHDKMYWYQQDPGMELHLIHYSYGVNSTEKGDLSSESTVSRIRTEHFPLTLESARPSHTSQYLCASSLGVDTGELFFGEGSRLTVL.

The chain uses TRBV11-3 and TRBJ1-1; D is undetermined. This CDR3 region has 13 residues. Germline V gives CDR1 SGHNT, CDR2 YENEEA. V was trimmed by 5 bases and J by 1 base, leaving 8 bases between them. In DNA, the CDR3 is TGTGCCAGCAGCCGTCAGGAGAACACTGAAGCTTTCTTT. The encoded protein is CASSRQENTEAFF. Together with reference TRBV11-3 and TRBJ1-1, the CDR3 gives the full variable domain: EAGVVQSPRYKIIEKKQPVAFWCNPISGHNTLYWYLQNLGQGPELLIRYENEEAVDDSQLPKDRFSAERLKGVDSTLKIQPAELGDSAVYLCASSRQENTEAFFGQGTRLTVV.

CDR3 sequence (DNA): TGCGCCAGCAGCCAACCCGGACAGGGACTAGCCAAAAACATTCAGTACTTC. The encoded protein is CASSQPGQGLAKNIQYF. This chain uses TRBV4-1 with TRBJ2-4, with 8 nucleotides matching TRBD1. The germline gives CDR1 MGHRA, CDR2 YSYEKL. CDR3 size: 17 residues. V dropped 2 bases and J dropped 0; count of bases not matched to a gene: 6.

J is TRBJ2-5 and V is TRBV5-4; 8 bases match TRBD2. The germline V gene has CDR1 SGHNT and CDR2 YYREEE (reference sequence). The CDR3 sequence is 15 residues long. After removal of 3 bases from V and 2 bases from J, the junction contained 6 bases not matched to a gene. CDR3 sequence reads: CASSSGGGSQETQYF. CDR3 in DNA: TGTGCCAGCAGCTCGGGCGGGGGGTCACAAGAGACCCAGTACTTC.

The chain carries TRBV19 and TRBJ1-5; a weak D match, TRBD1 (5 bases). CDR1 and CDR2 from the germline V gene are LNHDA and SQIVND (reference sequence). Trimming shortened V by 10 bases and J by 0 bases, and 16 bases separated the two germline ends. The CDR3 sequence is 15 residues long. CDR3 nucleotides: TGTGCCACCCTTCGGGCAGGGAATAGCAATCAGCCCCAGCATTTT. It translates to CATLRAGNSNQPQHF.

There are many counts of this clone. The CDR3 DNA sequence: TGTGCCAGCACCCCCGGGACAGGTGGCTATGGCTACACCTTC. Amino acid sequence: CASTPGTGGYGYTF. The chain couples TRBV14 to TRBJ1-2; 8 positions agree with TRBD1. Germline-derived CDR1 and CDR2 are SGHDN and FVKESK. This CDR3 contains 14 residues. With 7 bases clipped from V and 4 bases from J, the junction kept 8 bases outside the gene matches.

The CDR3 region is CATVRDRVNTEAFF. The CDR3 coding sequence is TGTGCCACTGTCCGGGACAGGGTAAACACTGAAGCTTTCTTT. This chain connects TRBV15 to TRBJ1-1, with 9 positions matching TRBD1. There are 14 residues in the CDR3. Germline V CDR1 and CDR2: LNHNV, YYDKDF (reference sequence). J lost 2 bases, V lost 9 bases, and 7 bases had no gene match.

The J gene is TRBJ1-6, the V gene TRBV20-1; 8 nucleotides match TRBD1. The CDR3 totals 15 residues. The V segment lost 3 bases and the J segment 0 bases; nucleotides outside the gene matches: 1. The germline CDR1 and CDR2 sequences are DFQATT and SNEGSKA (reference sequence). The chain's CDR3 is CSASGQGSYNSPLHF. The DNA of the CDR3 is TGCAGTGCTAGTGGACAGGGCTCCTATAATTCACCCCTCCACTTT.

The CDR3 loop is CASSHYLTEAFF. CDR3 sequence (DNA): TGTGCCAGCAGCCACTACCTCACTGAAGCTTTCTTT. The chain joins TRBV14 to TRBJ1-1, with unresolved D. This CDR3 comprises 12 residues. In germline, CDR1 is SGHDN, CDR2 FVKESK. Trimming took 3 bases from V and 4 from J, leaving 6 bases between them.

The V gene is TRBV7-7, the J gene TRBJ1-4, with a tentative D call TRBD1 (6 bases). V lost 2 bases, J lost 8 bases, and 15 bases lay in between. Germline CDR1 SSHAT, CDR2 FNYEAQ (reference sequence). There are 15 residues in the CDR3. The CDR3 region is CASSLRGGYEEKLFF. DNA of the CDR3: TGTGCCAGCAGCTTACGAGGGGGTTATGAGGAAAAACTGTTTTTT.

The CDR3 loop is CASRRSYSNQPQHF. Here the CDR3 DNA reads TGTGCCAGCAGAAGGAGCTATAGCAATCAGCCCCAGCATTTT. The chain has TRBV28 and TRBJ1-5, with D unresolved. Deletions cut 6 bases from V and 0 bases from J, with 9 bases between. The V gene's germline CDR1 is MDHEN and CDR2 SYDVKM. The length of the CDR3 is 14 residues.

The rearrangement joins TRBV2 to TRBJ1-5; unclear D gene. Trimming left V 7 bases short and J 11 bases short, with 18 bases between. The CDR3 is 13 amino acids. Germline V gene data show CDR1 as SNHLY and CDR2 as FYNNEI. The CDR3 nucleotides read TGTGCCAGCACCAAAGGGAGGACGGTGGCCCAGCATTTT. Protein: CASTKGRTVAQHF.

The rearrangement links TRBV18 to TRBJ2-5; 10 nucleotides align to TRBD1. The CDR3 length is 13 residues. V lost 6 bases and J lost 5; bases outside the gene matches: 3. Germline CDR1 reads KGHSH; CDR2 reads LQKENI. CDR3 in DNA: TGTGCCAGCTCCCGGACAGGGGGGGAGACCCAGTACTTC. Protein sequence: CASSRTGGETQYF.

The chain combines TRBV29-1 with TRBJ1-2; no clear D gene. Germline lookup yields CDR1 SQVTM and CDR2 ANQGSEA. The V end lost 7 bases, the J end lost 4 bases, and 13 bases lay between the germline ends. The CDR3 runs 12 residues. The CDR3 protein is CSAGGPGYGYTF. The CDR3 DNA is TGCAGCGCAGGAGGACCGGGCTATGGCTACACCTTC.

The J gene is TRBJ2-1, the V gene TRBV20-1; unclear D gene. Trimming pared 7 bases from V and 9 bases from J, leaving 10 bases between. This CDR3 region has 10 residues. Germline CDR1 reads DFQATT; CDR2 reads SNEGSKA (reference sequence). CDR3 coding DNA: TGCAGTGGCGCCCTTCTTGAGCAGTTCTTC. Protein product: CSGALLEQFF.

This clone was found a few times. The V and J genes are TRBV13 and TRBJ2-3, with 12 bases aligning to TRBD2. Germline CDR1 PRHDT, CDR2 FYEKMQ (reference sequence). The CDR3 sequence is 15 residues long. With 5 bases clipped from V and 2 bases from J, the junction kept 2 bases outside the gene matches. This CDR3 reads CASSLAGGNTDTQYF. In nucleotides, the CDR3 is TGTGCCAGCAGCCTAGCGGGGGGGAACACAGATACGCAGTATTTT.

The V and J genes are TRBV15 and TRBJ2-3; possibly TRBD1 for D (6 bases). With 0 bases removed from V and 2 bases from J, the gap between germline ends came to 12 bases. Germline V gene sequence: CDR1 LNHNV, CDR2 YYDKDF (reference sequence). This CDR3 region has 16 residues. CDR3 coding DNA: TGTGCCACCAGCAGAGAAGTGGGGGCCCTCACAGATACGCAGTATTTT. Protein product: CATSREVGALTDTQYF.

This chain uses TRBV7-9 with TRBJ1-2; tentatively, D is TRBD1 (5 bases). V shed 3 bases and J shed 3 bases, with 8 bases lying between them. CDR1 is SEHNR, CDR2 FQNEAQ, per germline (reference sequence). This CDR3 is built from 13 residues. The DNA for the CDR3 is TGTGCCAGCAGCTTGCAGGGCGACTATGGCTACACCTTC. Protein sequence: CASSLQGDYGYTF.

This clone was seen just once. Other DNA variants within this sample encode the same CDR3. The rearrangement uses TRBV9 and TRBJ2-3; D call uncertain. Germline CDR1 is SGDLS and CDR2 is YYNGEE. This CDR3 has 12 amino acids. Deletions cut 4 bases from V and 0 bases from J, with 3 bases between. CDR3 coding DNA: TGTGCCAGCAGCTCTAGCACAGATACGCAGTATTTT. Translated: CASSSSTDTQYF.

The rearrangement uses TRBV28 and TRBJ1-3, with 7 bases lining up with TRBD1. From germline, CDR1 is MDHEN and CDR2 SYDVKM. The CDR3 is 15 residues long. V trimming: 2 bases; J trimming: 2 bases; junction bases outside the gene matches: 3. Here the CDR3 reads CASSLPGGAGNTIYF. CDR3 sequence (DNA): TGTGCCAGCAGTTTACCAGGGGGTGCTGGAAACACCATATATTTT. The full variable domain, rest sourced from reference TRBV28 and TRBJ1-3, is DVKVTQSSRYLVKRTGEKVFLECVQDMDHENMFWYRQDPGLGLRLIYFSYDVKMKEKGDIPEGYSVSREKKERFSLILESASTNQTSMYLCASSLPGGAGNTIYFGEGSWLTVV.

V and J are TRBV10-2 and TRBJ2-2, with a weak D call TRBD1 (6 bases). V gave up 6 bases and J gave up 4 bases, with 12 bases separating them. There are 14 residues in the CDR3. The germline V gene has CDR1 WSHSY and CDR2 SAAADI. This CDR3 reads CASRPGASTGELFF. The CDR3 DNA reads as TGCGCCAGCAGACCAGGGGCGAGCACCGGGGAGCTGTTTTTT.

This chain connects TRBV11-2 to TRBJ1-1, with D maybe TRBD1 (5 bases). Germline V gene data show CDR1 as SGHAT and CDR2 as FQNNGV. Trimming left V 4 bases short and J 1 base short, with 13 bases between. The CDR3 length is 15 residues. CDR3 sequence reads: CASSSEPGENTEAFF. The CDR3, as DNA: TGTGCCAGCAGCTCCGAACCGGGGGAGAACACTGAAGCTTTCTTT.

The genes are TRBV6-2 or TRBV6-3 and TRBJ1-6; D perhaps matches TRBD1 (6 bases). Germline loops: CDR1 MNHEY, CDR2 SVGEGT. The germline V and J ends were trimmed by 6 bases and 8 bases, with 20 bases remaining between them. The CDR3 totals 16 residues. CDR3 nucleotide sequence: TGTGCCAGCAGCTTAAGACAGGACACGGTGGATTCACCCCTCCACTTT. Amino acid sequence: CASSLRQDTVDSPLHF.

The chain combines TRBV7-8 with TRBJ1-2; TRBD1 matches at 7 bases. CDR3 length: 14 amino acids. J was trimmed by 5 bases and V by 1 base; bases with no gene match: 4. CDR1 and CDR2 (germline): SGHVS, FQNEAQ. This CDR3 reads CASSLGDSYYGYTF. For the CDR3, the DNA is TGTGCCAGCAGCTTAGGGGACAGCTATTATGGCTACACCTTC.